This T cell receptor (beta chain) was captured by sequencing in a study of CD8+ T cells in alopecia areata. On the study more broadly: Oral tofacitinib (5 to 10 mg twice daily) was administered to treated patients.

About this clone itself: The antigen is unknown.

In each case, RNA was isolated and then reverse transcribed into cDNA as the sequencing template. Only in-frame clones appear in the TCRdb table, and some are missing; sequencing was by immunoSEQ multiplex PCR. This sample yields more than 100,000 clones, of which 85% to 90% are seen a single time; approximately 12% belongs to the top ten. Regarding treatment: oral pan-JAK inhibitor, 5-10 mg twice daily. Germline assignment: CDR1 SGDLS and CDR2 YYNGEE. The CDR3 is 15 amino acids. V was pared by 0 bases and J by 5 bases, with 13 bases between. Study-wide findings and caveats: Only one nonresponder was present, which leaves the link between baseline CD8+ expansion and response uncertain. During tofacitinib treatment, many expanded lesional clones remained in scalp and blood.

V and J are TRBV9 and TRBJ2-3; D is perhaps TRBD2 (5 bases). The sequence was obtained from a human donor with alopecia areata. Here the sequenced sample was CD8+ T cells sorted from blood, taken between weeks 30 and 35, from a patient treated with tofacitinib. CDR3 DNA sequence: TGTGCCAGCAGCGTAGTAGGGCTAGCCAAAGATACGCAGTATTTT. Protein product: CASSVVGLAKDTQYF. The full variable domain, its missing parts supplied by reference TRBV9 and TRBJ2-3, is DSGVTQTPKHLITATGQRVTLRCSPRSGDLSVYWYQQSLDQGLQFLIQYYNGEERAKGNILERFSAQQFPDLHSELNLSSLELGDSALYFCASSVVGLAKDTQYFGPGTRLTVL.